Following are 18 T cell receptor beta chains from one sample sequenced in a study of CD4+ T cells in melanoma. The protocol was immunoSEQ multiplex PCR, while the TCRdb copy is restricted to in-frame clones and leaves out a portion. Found here are tens of thousands of clones, about 72% of them singletons; the top ten hold 4.5% to 6%. The sequencing sample was made of tumor tissue. These receptors were obtained from a human donor with melanoma.

This clone was observed a handful of times. The chain uses TRBV7-8 and TRBJ2-2; 12 nucleotides align to TRBD2. V lost 5 bases to trimming and J lost 6 bases; unmatched junction nucleotides: 4. Germline loops: CDR1 SGHVS, CDR2 FQNEAQ. This CDR3 comprises 15 residues. The DNA of the CDR3 is TGTGCCAGCAGCCTAGGACTAGCGGGGCCCGGGGAGCTGTTTTTT. Translation: CASSLGLAGPGELFF.

The table lists this clone with many counts. The chain has TRBV27 and TRBJ1-6; 9 nucleotides match TRBD1. Per germline, CDR1 MNHEY and CDR2 SMNVEV (reference sequence). The CDR3 contains 12 residues. V trimming: 7 bases; J trimming: 10 bases; junction bases outside the gene matches: 2. Here the CDR3 reads CASTQGASPLHF. Written as DNA, the CDR3 is TGTGCCAGCACACAGGGGGCCTCACCCCTCCACTTT.

This chain connects TRBV5-1 to TRBJ1-6; 7 bases agree with TRBD1. There are 13 residues in the CDR3. CDR1 is SGHRS and CDR2 is YFSETQ in the germline V gene. J was trimmed by 8 bases and V by 4 bases; bases with no gene match: 3. CDR3 sequence: CASSLDRDSPLHF. CDR3 bases: TGCGCCAGCAGCCTCGACAGGGATTCACCCCTCCACTTT.

The chain couples TRBV7-2 to TRBJ2-1; 12 positions match TRBD2. The CDR3 consists of 15 residues. Germline loops: CDR1 SGHTA, CDR2 FQGNSA. The ends lost 2 bases at V and 10 bases at J; junction bases unmatched: 6. CDR3 protein: CASSLTSGGPGEQFF. The CDR3, as DNA: TGTGCCAGCAGCTTAACTAGCGGGGGGCCGGGGGAGCAGTTCTTC.

The chain joins TRBV28 to TRBJ2-1; no clear D. Per the germline V gene, CDR1 is MDHEN and CDR2 is SYDVKM. V lost 6 bases to trimming and J lost 6 bases, with 9 bases between them. The CDR3 has 12 amino acids. CDR3 DNA: TGTGCCAGCAGCCCCGAGGTCAATGAGCAGTTCTTC. Its translation is CASSPEVNEQFF. Based on the CDR3 plus reference TRBV28 and TRBJ2-1, the full variable domain is DVKVTQSSRYLVKRTGEKVFLECVQDMDHENMFWYRQDPGLGLRLIYFSYDVKMKEKGDIPEGYSVSREKKERFSLILESASTNQTSMYLCASSPEVNEQFFGPGTRLTVL.

This clone was seen many times. The chain uses TRBV5-1 and TRBJ2-1; 10 nucleotides line up with TRBD1. Looked up from germline, CDR1 is SGHRS and CDR2 is YFSETQ. There are 16 residues in the CDR3. With 4 bases clipped from V and 3 bases from J, the junction kept 7 bases outside the gene matches. The CDR3 DNA reads TGCGCCAGCAGCGCGGACCGGGACAGGGGCTACAATGAGCAGTTCTTC. Amino acids: CASSADRDRGYNEQFF.

This chain connects TRBV14 to TRBJ2-7; D ambiguous. Germline lookup yields CDR1 SGHDN and CDR2 FVKESK. The CDR3 extends over 16 amino acids. The V and J ends lost 4 bases and 0 bases respectively, with 16 bases between them. The CDR3 region is CASSPEGTRSSYEQYF. The CDR3 DNA sequence: TGTGCCAGCAGCCCGGAAGGAACGAGAAGCTCCTACGAGCAGTACTTC.

This chain uses TRBV6-5 with TRBJ2-1; unclear D gene. Germline CDR1 and CDR2: MNHEY and SVGAGI. Trimming left V 2 bases short and J 5 bases short, with 13 bases between. The CDR3 totals 15 residues. The CDR3 bases are TGTGCCAGCAGTTACGAAGGGCTGGTAAACAATGAGCAGTTCTTC. It encodes CASSYEGLVNNEQFF.

The genes are TRBV10-3 and TRBJ2-1; 13 nucleotides line up with TRBD2. Germline-derived CDR1 and CDR2 are ENHRY and SYGVKD. The V segment lost 4 bases and the J segment 6 bases; nucleotides outside the gene matches: 3. The CDR3 has 15 residues. The DNA of the CDR3 is TGTGCCATCAGTGGGGGACTAGCGGGGCGCAATGAGCAGTTCTTC. Translating it yields CAISGGLAGRNEQFF.

This clone was seen repeatedly, ten times or more. V is TRBV7-9 and J is TRBJ2-3; the D gene is possibly TRBD2 (6 bases). Germline values: CDR1 SEHNR, CDR2 FQNEAQ (reference sequence). V lost 3 bases, J lost 3 bases, and 10 bases lay in between. The CDR3 covers 14 residues. CDR3 residues: CASSFGGVTDTQYF. The CDR3 DNA sequence: TGTGCCAGCAGCTTTGGCGGGGTTACAGATACGCAGTATTTT.

V and J are TRBV11-3 and TRBJ2-1, with a tentative D call TRBD1 (5 bases). The CDR3 extends over 15 amino acids. Trimming took off 5 bases at V and 5 bases at J, with 16 bases between the two ends. The germline V gene encodes CDR1 SGHNT and CDR2 YENEEA. The CDR3 DNA reads as TGTGCCAGCAGCCCAGGGCTTAGTTTACACAATGAGCAGTTCTTC. This encodes CASSPGLSLHNEQFF.

The J gene is TRBJ2-7, the V gene TRBV29-1, with 8 bases lining up with TRBD1. Per the germline V gene, CDR1 is SQVTM and CDR2 is ANQGSEA. This CDR3 comprises 17 residues. V was clipped by 0 bases and J by 0 bases; unmatched bases: 10. The CDR3 loop reads CSVEDPGTGLSSYEQYF. The CDR3, as DNA: TGCAGCGTTGAAGATCCGGGGACAGGCCTCAGCTCCTACGAGCAGTACTTC.

The chain recombines TRBV4-1 with TRBJ2-3, with D possibly being TRBD1 (6 bases). The ends were cut back, 0 bases at V and 3 bases at J, with 13 bases in the middle. The CDR3 extends over 16 amino acids. Germline loops: CDR1 MGHRA, CDR2 YSYEKL. The CDR3 region is CASSQDVGGRTDTQYF. CDR3 sequence (DNA): TGCGCCAGCAGCCAAGATGTTGGGGGCAGAACAGATACGCAGTATTTT.

The chain uses TRBV6-6 and TRBJ2-7, with 10 bases that match TRBD2. The CDR3 has 15 residues. Germline V CDR1 and CDR2: MNHNY, SVGAGI (reference sequence). The junction had 3 bases not matched to a gene; V was cut back by 4 bases and J by 0 bases. The DNA of the CDR3 is TGTGCCAGCAGTTTAGCGGGGGGCGCCTCCTACGAGCAGTACTTC. This translates into CASSLAGGASYEQYF.

V and J are TRBV2 and TRBJ1-4, with 7 bases fitting TRBD1. The J segment lost 4 bases and the V segment lost 5 bases, leaving 4 bases of the junction unmatched. The CDR3 totals 14 residues. Germline V lookup: CDR1 SNHLY, CDR2 FYNNEI. The CDR3: CASSRQGFNEKLFF. In nucleotides, the CDR3 is TGTGCCAGCAGTCGACAGGGTTTTAATGAAAAACTGTTTTTT.

V gene TRBV7-8 combines with J gene TRBJ1-5; tentative D call: TRBD1 (5 bases). The CDR3 contains 12 residues. Germline V gene data show CDR1 as SGHVS and CDR2 as FQNEAQ. Trimming shortened V by 4 bases and J by 6 bases, and 7 bases separated the two germline ends. The chain's CDR3 is CASSSQGQPQHF. In DNA, the CDR3 is TGTGCCAGCAGCTCCCAGGGTCAGCCCCAGCATTTT.

The chain uses TRBV7-9 and TRBJ1-2; 10 positions match TRBD1. V shed 0 bases and J 7 bases; nucleotides not matched to a gene: 14. The CDR3 spans 18 residues. Germline V gene data show CDR1 as SEHNR and CDR2 as FQNEAQ (reference sequence). The CDR3 nucleotides are TGTGCCAGCAGCTTAGCCCGCACCGGGACAGGGGCTTATCCTGGCTACACCTTC. Protein sequence: CASSLARTGTGAYPGYTF.

J is TRBJ2-1 and V is TRBV5-4; no clear D. CDR1 and CDR2 from the germline V gene are SGHNT and YYREEE (reference sequence). With 4 bases removed from V and 9 bases from J, the gap between germline ends came to 11 bases. CDR3 size: 12 residues. CDR3 residues: CASSPDFSEQFF. The CDR3 DNA reads TGTGCCAGCAGCCCGGATTTCTCTGAGCAGTTCTTC.